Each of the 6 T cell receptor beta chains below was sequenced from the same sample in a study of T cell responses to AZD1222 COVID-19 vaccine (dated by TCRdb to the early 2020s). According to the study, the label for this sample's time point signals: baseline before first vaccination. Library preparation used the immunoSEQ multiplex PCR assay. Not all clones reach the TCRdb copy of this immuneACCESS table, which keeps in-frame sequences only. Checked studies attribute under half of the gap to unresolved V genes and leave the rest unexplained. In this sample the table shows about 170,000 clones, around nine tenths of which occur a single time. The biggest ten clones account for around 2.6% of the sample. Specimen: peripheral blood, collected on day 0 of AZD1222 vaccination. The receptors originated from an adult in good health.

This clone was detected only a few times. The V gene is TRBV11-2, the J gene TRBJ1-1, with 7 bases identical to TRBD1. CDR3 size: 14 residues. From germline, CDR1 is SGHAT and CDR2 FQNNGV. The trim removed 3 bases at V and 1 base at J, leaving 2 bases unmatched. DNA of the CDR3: TGTGCCAGCAGCTTCAGGACAGGGAACACTGAAGCTTTCTTT. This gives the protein CASSFRTGNTEAFF. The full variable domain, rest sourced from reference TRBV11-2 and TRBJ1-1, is EAGVAQSPRYKIIEKRQSVAFWCNPISGHATLYWYQQILGQGPKLLIQFQNNGVVDDSQLPKDRFSAERLKGVDSTLKIQPAKLEDSAVYLCASSFRTGNTEAFFGQGTRLTVV.

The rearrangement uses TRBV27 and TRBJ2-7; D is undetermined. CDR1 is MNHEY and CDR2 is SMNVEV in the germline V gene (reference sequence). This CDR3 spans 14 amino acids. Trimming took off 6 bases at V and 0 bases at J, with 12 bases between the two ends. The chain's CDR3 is CASSITPGSYEQYF. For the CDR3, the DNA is TGTGCCAGCAGCATCACGCCAGGCTCCTACGAGCAGTACTTC.

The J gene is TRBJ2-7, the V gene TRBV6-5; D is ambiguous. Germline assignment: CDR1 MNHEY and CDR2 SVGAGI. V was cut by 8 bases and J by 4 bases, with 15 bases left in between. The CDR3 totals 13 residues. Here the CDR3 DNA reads TGTGCCAGCGCAATGACCCCCTTGTACGAGCAGTACTTC. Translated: CASAMTPLYEQYF.

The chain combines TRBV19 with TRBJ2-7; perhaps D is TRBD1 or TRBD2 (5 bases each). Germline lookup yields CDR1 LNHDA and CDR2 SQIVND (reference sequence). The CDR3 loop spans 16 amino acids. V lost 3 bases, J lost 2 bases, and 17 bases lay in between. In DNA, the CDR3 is TGTGCCAGTAGTATTAATTTGGGGGAAGGGACCTACGAGCAGTACTTC. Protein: CASSINLGEGTYEQYF.

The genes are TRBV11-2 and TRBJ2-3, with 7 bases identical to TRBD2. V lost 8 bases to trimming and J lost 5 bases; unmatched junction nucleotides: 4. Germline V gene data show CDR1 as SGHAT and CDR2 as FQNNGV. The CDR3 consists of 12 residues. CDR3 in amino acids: CASGSSGDTQYF. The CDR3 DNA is TGTGCCAGCGGATCTAGCGGAGATACGCAGTATTTT.

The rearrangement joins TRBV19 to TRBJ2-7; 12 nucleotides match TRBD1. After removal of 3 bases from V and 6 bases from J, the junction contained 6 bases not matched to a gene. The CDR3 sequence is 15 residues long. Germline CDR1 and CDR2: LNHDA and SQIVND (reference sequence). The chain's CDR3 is CASSIRGTGGVEQYF. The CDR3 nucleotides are TGTGCCAGTAGTATCCGTGGGACAGGGGGCGTCGAGCAGTACTTC.